These T cell receptor beta chains were read from a single sample in a study of regulatory T cells in long-lasting Graves disease. TCRdb re-analysed the multiplex PCR reads in MiXCR, keeping a single row per CDR3 protein. The sample lists fewer than 500,000 distinct CDR3 sequences; roughly 15% were seen once. This same sample was also part of a study on T cells in Graves' hyperthyroidism and ophthalmopathy.

This material consisted of peripheral blood mononuclear cells (PBMCs), taken at new diagnosis, from a patient treated with antithyroid drugs. The receptors here all came from a man aged 40-49 years with Graves disease. Each CDR3 is given with its conserved first and last residue. A D gene is named only where the DNA matches it firmly. Some rows mark clone size as missing; the rest say once, few, many or name a class of expanded clone.

CDR3 protein	CDR3 DNA	V gene	J gene	clone size	D gene
CASSYSGEGYNEQFF	TGCGCCAGCAGCTATTCGGGAGAGGGGTACAATGAGCAGTTCTTC	TRBV5-1	TRBJ2-1	few	-
CASSFNLGTGSHEQYF	TGTGCCAGCAGCTTTAATCTCGGGACAGGATCCCACGAGCAGTACTTC	TRBV7-9	TRBJ2-7	many	TRBD1
CSVLNSMNTEAFF	TGCAGCGTTTTAAATAGCATGAACACTGAAGCTTTCTTT	TRBV29-1	TRBJ1-1	many	-
CSVNRKDEQYF	TGCAGTGTCAACCGAAAGGACGAGCAGTACTTC	TRBV20-1	TRBJ2-7	many	-
CASSLNPHADGYTF	TGTGCCAGCAGTTTAAACCCGCACGCAGATGGCTACACCTTC	TRBV27	TRBJ1-2	-	-
CASSQSIGYEQYF	TGTGCCAGCTCGCAAAGTATTGGGTACGAGCAGTACTTC	TRBV18	TRBJ2-7	many	-
CAISESAHPGASNTQYF	TGTGCCATCAGTGAGTCTGCCCACCCCGGGGCTTCGAATACGCAGTATTTT	TRBV10-3	TRBJ2-3	many	-
CASSSGTITDTQYF	TGTGCCAGCAGTTCCGGGACGATCACAGATACGCAGTATTTT	TRBV28	TRBJ2-3	many	-
CASSTPAATEAFF	TGTGCCAGTAGTACGCCAGCCGCCACTGAAGCTTTCTTT	TRBV19	TRBJ1-1	many	-
CANSRERSDTQYF	TGTGCCAACTCCCGGGAGAGGTCAGATACGCAGTATTTT	TRBV6-1	TRBJ2-3	many	-
CASSYFRLAGTSYNEQFF	TGTGCCAGCAGTTACTTCCGACTAGCGGGGACTTCCTACAATGAGCAGTTCTTC	TRBV6-2/TRBV6-3	TRBJ2-1	many	TRBD2
CASIPSGSQYEQYF	TGTGCCAGCATTCCTAGCGGGAGTCAGTACGAGCAGTACTTC	TRBV2	TRBJ2-7	many	TRBD2
CASSRQIQETQYF	TGTGCCAGCAGCCGACAGATCCAAGAGACCCAGTACTTC	TRBV3-1	TRBJ2-5	many	-
CASSGASGRAKNIQYF	TGTGCCAGCAGTGGAGCTAGCGGGAGGGCCAAAAACATTCAGTACTTC	TRBV2	TRBJ2-4	many	TRBD2
CASSQVGTGSRRGSYNEQFF	TGCGCCAGCAGCCAAGTAGGGACAGGCTCGCGTCGGGGTTCCTACAATGAGCAGTTCTTC	TRBV5-1	TRBJ2-1	once	TRBD1
CAWGQGRNSPLHF	TGTGCCTGGGGACAGGGGAGAAATTCACCCCTCCACTTT	TRBV30	TRBJ1-6	many	TRBD1
CSARDPTSGTSTDTQYF	TGCAGTGCTAGAGATCCTACTAGCGGTACTAGCACAGATACGCAGTATTTT	TRBV20-1	TRBJ2-3	many	TRBD2
CASSLELAGWNTGELFF	TGCGCCAGCAGCTTGGAGCTAGCGGGTTGGAACACCGGGGAGCTGTTTTTT	TRBV5-1	TRBJ2-2	few	TRBD2
CASSEASPRSYNEQFF	TGTGCCAGCAGCGAGGCCTCACCCCGCTCCTACAATGAGCAGTTCTTC	TRBV2	TRBJ2-1	many	-
CASRQGVPYEQYF	TGTGCCAGCAGACAGGGGGTTCCCTACGAGCAGTACTTC	TRBV28	TRBJ2-7	many	TRBD1
CASSSSGRVGEQFF	TGTGCCAGCAGTTCTAGCGGGAGAGTAGGTGAGCAGTTCTTC	TRBV28	TRBJ2-1	many	TRBD2